The TCR beta chain under discussion was sequenced for a study of identical twins. Findings of the study overall: Abundant beta clonotypes from cord blood had fewer insertions, unlike memory repertoires, which showed none.

Notes on this clonotype: Its antigen is not identified.

A single record per CDR3 protein comes from TCRdb applying MiXCR to the 5' RACE reads. The table lists 1.5 million to 2 million distinct CDR3 sequences, more than 30% of them singletons. The CDR3 sequence is 13 residues long. Trimming removed 2 bases at V and 13 bases at J, with 17 bases between. This receptor was taken from a newborn girl in good health. J is TRBJ2-5 and V is TRBV12-3 or TRBV12-4; D possibly corresponds to TRBD2 (5 bases). The sequencing input was cord blood. The CDR3 region is CASSLKGVGCLYF. The CDR3 DNA reads TGTGCCAGCAGTTTAAAGGGAGTGGGATGTCTGTACTTC.